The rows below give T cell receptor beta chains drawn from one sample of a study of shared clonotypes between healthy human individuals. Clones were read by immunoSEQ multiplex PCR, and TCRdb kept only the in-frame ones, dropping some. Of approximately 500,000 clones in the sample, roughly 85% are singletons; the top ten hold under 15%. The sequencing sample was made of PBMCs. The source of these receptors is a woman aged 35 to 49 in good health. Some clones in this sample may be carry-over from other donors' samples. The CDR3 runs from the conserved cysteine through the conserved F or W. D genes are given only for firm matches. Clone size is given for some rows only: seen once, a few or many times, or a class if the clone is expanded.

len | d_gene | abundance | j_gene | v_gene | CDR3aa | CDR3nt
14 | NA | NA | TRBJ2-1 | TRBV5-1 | CASSPSWTGREQFF | TGCGCCAGCAGCCCCTCGTGGACTGGCCGGGAGCAGTTCTTC
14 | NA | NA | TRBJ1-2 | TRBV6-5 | CASRGGPSNYGYTF | TGTGCCAGCAGAGGAGGCCCCAGTAACTATGGCTACACCTTC
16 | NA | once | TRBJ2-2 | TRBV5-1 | CASSLAARVQTGELFF | TGCGCCAGCAGCTTGGCGGCTAGGGTCCAGACCGGGGAGCTGTTTTTT
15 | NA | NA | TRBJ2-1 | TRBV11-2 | CASRGLRGDYNEQFF | TGTGCCAGCAGGGGTCTGAGGGGGGACTACAATGAGCAGTTCTTC
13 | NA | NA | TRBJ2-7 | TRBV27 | CASSLGGPYEQYF | TGTGCCAGCAGTTTAGGGGGGCCGTACGAGCAGTACTTC
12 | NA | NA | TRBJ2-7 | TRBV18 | CASSPQVYEQYF | TGTGCCAGCTCACCCCAGGTCTACGAGCAGTACTTC
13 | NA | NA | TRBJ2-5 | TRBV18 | CASSGPRGETQYF | TGTGCCAGCTCCGGGCCTCGGGGAGAGACCCAGTACTTC
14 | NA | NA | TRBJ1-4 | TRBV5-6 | CASSLGATNEKLFF | TGTGCCAGCAGCTTGGGGGCAACTAATGAAAAACTGTTTTTT
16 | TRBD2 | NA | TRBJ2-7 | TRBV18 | CASSLGTSGSSYEQYF | TGTGCCAGCTCACTGGGGACTAGCGGGAGTTCTTACGAGCAGTACTTC
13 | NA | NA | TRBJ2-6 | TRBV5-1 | CASRGSGANVLTF | TGCGCCAGCAGGGGGTCTGGGGCCAACGTCCTGACTTTC
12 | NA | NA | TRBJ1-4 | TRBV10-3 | CATGQPHEKLFF | TGTGCCACGGGACAACCGCATGAAAAACTGTTTTTT
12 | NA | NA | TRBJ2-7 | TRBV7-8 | CASSLAPSEQYF | TGTGCCAGCAGCTTAGCCCCCTCGGAGCAGTACTTC
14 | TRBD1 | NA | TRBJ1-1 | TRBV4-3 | CASSRTGVGTEALF | TGCGCCAGCAGCCGGACAGGGGTCGGGACTGAAGCTCTCTTT
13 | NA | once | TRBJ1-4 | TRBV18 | CASSPTREEKLFF | TGTGCCAGCTCACCTACCCGCGAAGAAAAACTGTTTTTT
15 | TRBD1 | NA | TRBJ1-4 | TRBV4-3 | CASSQDLGRGRRLFF | TGCGCCAGCAGCCAAGATCTCGGCAGGGGGCGCAGGCTGTTTTTT
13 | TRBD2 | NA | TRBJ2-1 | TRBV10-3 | CATVAGEGNEQFF | TGTGCCACCGTAGCGGGAGAAGGGAATGAGCAGTTCTTC
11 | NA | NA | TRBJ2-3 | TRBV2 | CASSEAAEQYF | TGTGCCAGCAGTGAAGCGGCGGAGCAGTATTTT
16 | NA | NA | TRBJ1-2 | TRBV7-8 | CASSLVRRAGGRGYTF | TGTGCCAGCAGCTTAGTGCGGAGGGCCGGGGGCCGAGGCTACACCTTC
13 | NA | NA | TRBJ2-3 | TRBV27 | CASSLSYPDTQYF | TGTGCCAGCAGTTTATCCTATCCAGATACGCAGTATTTT
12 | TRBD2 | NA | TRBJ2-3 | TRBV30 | CACGLAGDTQYF | TGTGCCTGCGGACTAGCGGGAGATACGCAGTATTTT
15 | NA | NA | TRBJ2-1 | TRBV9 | CASSVEASIYNEQFF | TGTGCCAGCAGCGTAGAAGCGTCGATTTACAATGAGCAGTTCTTC
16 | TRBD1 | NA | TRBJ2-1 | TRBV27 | CASSSPSTGSVYEQFF | TGTGCCAGCAGTTCCCCGTCGACAGGGTCGGTCTATGAGCAGTTCTTC
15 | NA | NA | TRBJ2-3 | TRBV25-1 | CASSEDGEKGDTQYF | TGTGCCAGCAGTGAAGACGGGGAAAAGGGAGATACGCAGTATTTT
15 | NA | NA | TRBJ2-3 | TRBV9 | CASSVGAGVTDTQYF | TGTGCCAGCAGCGTAGGGGCAGGCGTCACAGATACGCAGTATTTT
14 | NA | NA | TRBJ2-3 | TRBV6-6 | CASSYSVRADTQYF | TGTGCCAGCAGTTACTCTGTCAGGGCAGATACGCAGTATTTT
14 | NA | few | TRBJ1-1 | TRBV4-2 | CASSRPTYTAEAFF | TGTGCCAGCAGCAGACCAACGTACACCGCTGAAGCTTTCTTT
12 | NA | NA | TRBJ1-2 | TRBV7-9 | CASSKDLYGYTF | TGTGCCAGCAGCAAGGACCTTTATGGCTACACCTTC
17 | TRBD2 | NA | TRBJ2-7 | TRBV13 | CASSLGMDLSGSYEQYF | TGTGCCAGCAGCTTAGGGATGGATCTTAGCGGGAGCTACGAGCAGTACTTC
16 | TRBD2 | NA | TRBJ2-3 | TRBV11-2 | CASSLGASGSTDTQYF | TGTGCCAGCAGCTTAGGGGCTAGCGGGAGCACAGATACGCAGTATTTT
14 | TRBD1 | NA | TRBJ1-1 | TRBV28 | CASRKGQGNTEAFF | TGTGCCAGCAGGAAGGGACAGGGAAACACTGAAGCTTTCTTT
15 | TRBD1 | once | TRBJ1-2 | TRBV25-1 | CASSLIGGTVNGYTF | TGTGCCAGCAGTTTGATCGGTGGGACAGTCAATGGCTACACCTTC
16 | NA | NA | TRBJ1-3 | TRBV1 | CTSSQRGDSSGNTIYF | TGCACCAGCAGCCAAAGGGGTGATAGCTCTGGAAACACCATATATTTT
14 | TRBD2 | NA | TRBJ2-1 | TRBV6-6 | CASSTSGGPNEQFF | TGTGCCAGCAGTACGAGCGGGGGCCCGAATGAGCAGTTCTTC